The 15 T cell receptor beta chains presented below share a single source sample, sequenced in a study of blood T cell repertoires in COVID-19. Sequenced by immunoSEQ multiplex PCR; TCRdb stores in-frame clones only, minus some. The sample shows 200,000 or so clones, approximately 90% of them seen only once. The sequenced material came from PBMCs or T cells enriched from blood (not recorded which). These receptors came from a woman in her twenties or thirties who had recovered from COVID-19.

CDR3 sequence: CASSYSAGENTGELFF. CDR3 DNA sequence: TGTGCCAGCAGTTACTCGGCAGGGGAGAACACCGGGGAGCTGTTTTTT. This chain joins TRBV27 and TRBJ2-2, with D perhaps matching TRBD1 (6 bases). The CDR3 covers 16 residues. Trimming stripped 4 bases from V and 1 base from J, with 13 bases between. Germline V gene lookup returns CDR1 MNHEY and CDR2 SMNVEV (reference sequence).

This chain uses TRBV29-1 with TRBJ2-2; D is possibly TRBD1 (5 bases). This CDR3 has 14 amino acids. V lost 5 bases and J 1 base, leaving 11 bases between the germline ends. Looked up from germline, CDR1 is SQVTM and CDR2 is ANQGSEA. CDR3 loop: CSVFTGVNTGELFF. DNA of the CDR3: TGCAGCGTTTTTACAGGAGTGAACACCGGGGAGCTGTTTTTT.

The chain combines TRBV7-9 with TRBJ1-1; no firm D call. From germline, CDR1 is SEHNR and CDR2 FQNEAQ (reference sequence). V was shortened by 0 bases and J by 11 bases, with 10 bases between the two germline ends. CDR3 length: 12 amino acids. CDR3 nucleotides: TGTGCCAGCAGCTTAGCGGACTTGGAGGCTTTCTTT. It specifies CASSLADLEAFF.

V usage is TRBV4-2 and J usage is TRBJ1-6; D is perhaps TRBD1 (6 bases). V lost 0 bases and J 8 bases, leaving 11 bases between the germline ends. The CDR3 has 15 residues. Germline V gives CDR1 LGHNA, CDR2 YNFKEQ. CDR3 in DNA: TGTGCCAGCAGCCAAGATACAGGGTCGGATTCACCCCTCCACTTT. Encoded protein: CASSQDTGSDSPLHF.

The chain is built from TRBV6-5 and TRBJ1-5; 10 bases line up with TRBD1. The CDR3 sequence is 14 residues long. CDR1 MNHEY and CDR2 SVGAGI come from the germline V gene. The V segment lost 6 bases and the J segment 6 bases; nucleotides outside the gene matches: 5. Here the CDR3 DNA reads TGTGCCAGCAGCGCGGGGACAGGGGTTCAGCCCCAGCATTTT. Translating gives CASSAGTGVQPQHF.

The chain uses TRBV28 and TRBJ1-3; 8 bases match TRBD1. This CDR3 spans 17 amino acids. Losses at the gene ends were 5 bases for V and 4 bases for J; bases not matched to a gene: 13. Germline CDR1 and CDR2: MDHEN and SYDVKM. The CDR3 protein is CASSTSKQGAGGNTIYF. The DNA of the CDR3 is TGTGCCAGCAGTACCTCTAAGCAGGGGGCGGGAGGAAACACCATATATTTT. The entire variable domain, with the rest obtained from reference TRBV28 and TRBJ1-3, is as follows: DVKVTQSSRYLVKRTGEKVFLECVQDMDHENMFWYRQDPGLGLRLIYFSYDVKMKEKGDIPEGYSVSREKKERFSLILESASTNQTSMYLCASSTSKQGAGGNTIYFGEGSWLTVV.

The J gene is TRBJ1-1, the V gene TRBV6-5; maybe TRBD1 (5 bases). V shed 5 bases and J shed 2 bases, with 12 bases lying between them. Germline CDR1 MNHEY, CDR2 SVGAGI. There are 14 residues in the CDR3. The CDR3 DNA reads TGTGCCAGCAGTCCTCCGGGACTAAACACTGAAGCTTTCTTT. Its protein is CASSPPGLNTEAFF.

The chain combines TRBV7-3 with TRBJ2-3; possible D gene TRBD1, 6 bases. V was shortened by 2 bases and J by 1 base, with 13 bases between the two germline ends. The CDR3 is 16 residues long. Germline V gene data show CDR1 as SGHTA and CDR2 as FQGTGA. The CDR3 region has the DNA TGTGCCAGCAGCTTAGTGATGGCAGGGGGCACAGATACGCAGTATTTT. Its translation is CASSLVMAGGTDTQYF.

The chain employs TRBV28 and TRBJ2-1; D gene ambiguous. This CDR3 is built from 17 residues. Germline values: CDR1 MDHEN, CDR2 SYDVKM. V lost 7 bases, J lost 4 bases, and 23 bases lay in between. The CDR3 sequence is CASTLPPGAGRYNEQFF. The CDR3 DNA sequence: TGTGCCAGCACCTTGCCCCCCGGCGCTGGGCGATACAATGAGCAGTTCTTC.

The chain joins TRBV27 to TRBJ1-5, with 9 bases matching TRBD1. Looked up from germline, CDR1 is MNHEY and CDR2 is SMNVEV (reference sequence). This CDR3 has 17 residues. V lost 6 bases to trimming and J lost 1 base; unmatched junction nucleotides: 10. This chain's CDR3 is CASRGPRTGVSNQPQHF. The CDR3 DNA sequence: TGTGCCAGCAGAGGTCCCCGGACAGGGGTGAGCAATCAGCCCCAGCATTTT.

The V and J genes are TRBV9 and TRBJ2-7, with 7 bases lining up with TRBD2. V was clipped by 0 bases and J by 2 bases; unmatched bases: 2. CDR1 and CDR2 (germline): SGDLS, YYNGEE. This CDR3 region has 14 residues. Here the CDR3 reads CASSVEGRAYEQYF. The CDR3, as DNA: TGTGCCAGCAGCGTAGAAGGGAGGGCCTACGAGCAGTACTTC.

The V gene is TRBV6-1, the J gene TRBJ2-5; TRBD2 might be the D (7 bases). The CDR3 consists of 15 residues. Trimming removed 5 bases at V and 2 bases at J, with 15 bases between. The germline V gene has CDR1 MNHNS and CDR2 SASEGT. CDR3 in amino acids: CASSSLGGRQETQYF. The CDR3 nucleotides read TGTGCCAGCAGTTCCCTCGGGGGGCGGCAAGAGACCCAGTACTTC.

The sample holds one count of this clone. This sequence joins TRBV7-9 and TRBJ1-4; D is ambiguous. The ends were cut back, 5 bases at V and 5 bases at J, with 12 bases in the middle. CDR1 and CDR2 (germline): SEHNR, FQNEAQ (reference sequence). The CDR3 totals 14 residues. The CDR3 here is CASSQRTGNEKLFF. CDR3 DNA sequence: TGTGCCAGCAGCCAACGGACGGGAAATGAAAAACTGTTTTTT. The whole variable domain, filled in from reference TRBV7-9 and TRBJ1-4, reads DTGVSQNPRHKITKRGQNVTFRCDPISEHNRLYWYRQTLGQGPEFLTYFQNEAQLEKSRLLSDRFSAERPKGSFSTLEIQRTEQGDSAMYLCASSQRTGNEKLFFGSGTQLSVL.

For the CDR3, the DNA is TGTGCCAGCAGCGGCCTTGGGGGGTCCCCCTACGAGCAGTACTTC. Encoded protein: CASSGLGGSPYEQYF. V and J are TRBV7-2 and TRBJ2-7; D might be TRBD2 (6 bases). Germline values: CDR1 SGHTA, CDR2 FQGNSA. Between the trimmed V and J ends, which lost 5 bases and 2 bases, there was a span of 16 bases. This CDR3 is 15 amino acids long.

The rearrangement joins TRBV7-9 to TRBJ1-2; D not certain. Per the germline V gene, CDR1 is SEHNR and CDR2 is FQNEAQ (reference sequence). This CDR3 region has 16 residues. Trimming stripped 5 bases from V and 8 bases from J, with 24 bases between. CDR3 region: CASSPASGSMESGYTF. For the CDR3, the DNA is TGTGCCAGCAGCCCGGCCTCCGGGAGTATGGAATCCGGCTACACCTTC.